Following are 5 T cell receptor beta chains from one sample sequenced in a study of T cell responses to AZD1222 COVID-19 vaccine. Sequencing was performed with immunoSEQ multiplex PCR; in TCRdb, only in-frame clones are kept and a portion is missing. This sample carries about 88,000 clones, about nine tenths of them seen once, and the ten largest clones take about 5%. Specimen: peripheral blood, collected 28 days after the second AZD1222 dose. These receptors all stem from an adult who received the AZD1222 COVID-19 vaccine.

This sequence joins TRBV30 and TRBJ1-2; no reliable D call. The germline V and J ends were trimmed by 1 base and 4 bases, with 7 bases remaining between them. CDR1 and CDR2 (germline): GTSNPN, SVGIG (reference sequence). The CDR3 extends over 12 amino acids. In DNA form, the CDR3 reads TGTGCCTGGAGTGATAGTTCCTATGGCTACACCTTC. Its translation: CAWSDSSYGYTF.

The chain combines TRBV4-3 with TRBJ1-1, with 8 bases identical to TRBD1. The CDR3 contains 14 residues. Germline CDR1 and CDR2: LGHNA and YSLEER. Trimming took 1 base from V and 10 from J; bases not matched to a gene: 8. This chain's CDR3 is CASSQGTGRFTAFF. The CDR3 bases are TGCGCCAGCAGCCAAGGGACAGGGAGGTTTACAGCTTTCTTT.

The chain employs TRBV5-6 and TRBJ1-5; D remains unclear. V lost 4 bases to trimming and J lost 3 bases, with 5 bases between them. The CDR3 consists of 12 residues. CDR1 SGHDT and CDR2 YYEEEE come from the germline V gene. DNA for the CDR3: TGTGCCAGCAGCGGACTCAATCAGCCCCAGCATTTT. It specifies CASSGLNQPQHF. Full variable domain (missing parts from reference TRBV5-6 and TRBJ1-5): DAGVTQSPTHLIKTRGQQVTLRCSPKSGHDTVSWYQQALGQGPQFIFQYYEEEERQRGNFPDRFSGHQFPNYSSELNVNALLLGDSALYLCASSGLNQPQHFGDGTRLSIL.

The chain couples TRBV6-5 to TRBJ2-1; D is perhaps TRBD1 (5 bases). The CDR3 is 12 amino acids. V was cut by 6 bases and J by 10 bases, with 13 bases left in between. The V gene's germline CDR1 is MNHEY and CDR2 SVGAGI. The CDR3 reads CASSHQGGEQFF. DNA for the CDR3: TGTGCCAGCAGCCACCAGGGCGGAGAGCAGTTCTTC.

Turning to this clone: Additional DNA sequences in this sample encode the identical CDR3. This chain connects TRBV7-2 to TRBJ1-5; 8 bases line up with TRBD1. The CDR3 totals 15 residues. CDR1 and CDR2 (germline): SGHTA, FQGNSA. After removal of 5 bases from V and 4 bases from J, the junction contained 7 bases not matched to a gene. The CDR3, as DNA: TGTGCCAGCAGCACGCGCACAGGGGGAAATCAGCCCCAGCATTTT. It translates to CASSTRTGGNQPQHF.